These 9 T cell receptor beta chains were all obtained from the same sample, sequenced in a study of T-cell reconstitution after alpha-beta-depleted transplantation in children. Preparation of the TCRbeta library involved a method that used unique molecular identifiers. MiXCR was run by TCRdb on the PCR reads, yielding one entry per CDR3 protein. In the table there are over 550,000 distinct CDR3 sequences, more than 9% of which are singletons. The specimen comprised PBMCs from the stem cell graft donor, sampled from the stem cell graft. These receptors all come from a human donor who donated a stem cell graft to a child with acute myeloid leukemia.

This clonotype was counted a few times. The rearrangement links TRBV6-2 or TRBV6-3 to TRBJ2-1; TRBD2 matches at 7 bases. J lost 4 bases, V lost 9 bases, and 9 bases had no gene match. The CDR3 is 14 residues long. CDR1 is MNHEY, CDR2 SVGEGT, per germline. This CDR3 is CASAPSGQYNEQFF. The CDR3 bases are TGTGCCAGTGCTCCTAGCGGACAATACAATGAGCAGTTCTTC.

For this clonotype: A read error may be the cause here, since a much bigger clone is one base away. The rearrangement joins TRBV7-2 to TRBJ1-2; tentative D call: TRBD1 (6 bases). With 11 bases removed from V and 8 bases from J, the gap between germline ends came to 15 bases. Germline V gene data show CDR1 as SGHTA and CDR2 as FQGNSA. CDR3 size: 11 residues. The CDR3 DNA is TGTGCCCTAAGAGGGGGGTACGGCTACACCTTC. Translation: CALRGGYGYTF.

This clonotype was seen more than once but under ten times. The chain employs TRBV15 and TRBJ2-1, with 13 bases aligning to TRBD2. V shed 5 bases, J shed 3 bases, and the junction held 13 bases outside the gene matches. There are 19 residues in the CDR3. CDR1 and CDR2 from the germline V gene are LNHNV and YYDKDF (reference sequence). CDR3 sequence (DNA): TGTGCCACCAGCTCCAGCTCCGGGACTAGCGGGGTGGGCTACAATGAGCAGTTCTTC. Protein: CATSSSSGTSGVGYNEQFF.

The chain couples TRBV7-9 to TRBJ2-1, with unresolved D. V was pared by 1 base and J by 10 bases, with 5 bases between. The CDR3 runs 11 residues. The germline CDR1 and CDR2 sequences are SEHNR and FQNEAQ (reference sequence). As DNA, the CDR3 is TGTGCCAGCAGCTTAGAAATAGAGCAGTTCTTC. It is translated as CASSLEIEQFF.

This clonotype was found many times. This sequence joins TRBV7-2 and TRBJ2-1; TRBD2 aligns across 8 bases. V shed 4 bases, J shed 15 bases, and the junction held 11 bases outside the gene matches. There are 13 residues in the CDR3. CDR1 is SGHTA, CDR2 FQGNSA, per germline. CDR3 sequence (DNA): TGTGCCAGCAGCTCTTACTCAACGGGAGGGCCGTTCTTC. Its translation is CASSSYSTGGPFF.

This clonotype was picked up a small number of times. The gene calls are TRBV29-1 and TRBJ2-6; 7 nucleotides match TRBD1. After removal of 4 bases from V and 0 bases from J, the junction contained 6 bases not matched to a gene. The CDR3 spans 16 residues. Germline CDR1 is SQVTM and CDR2 is ANQGSEA. The CDR3 DNA is TGCAGCGTTGGAGGGACAGCCCGCTCTGGGGCCAACGTCCTGACTTTC. Its translation is CSVGGTARSGANVLTF.

This clonotype appeared a few times. The chain combines TRBV20-1 with TRBJ2-3; D may be TRBD1 (7 bases). The CDR3 is made up of 15 amino acids. Trimming took 5 bases from V and 3 from J, leaving 18 bases between them. Germline-derived CDR1 and CDR2 are DFQATT and SNEGSKA (reference sequence). The CDR3 region is CSAPPQGGVTDTQYF. The CDR3 bases are TGCAGTGCTCCCCCTCAGGGGGGAGTTACAGATACGCAGTATTTT.

This clonotype has ten or more counts. CDR3 nucleotide sequence: TGTGCCAGCAGACATCCCGGACAGGGGATCTCCAATGAGCAGTTCTTC. It translates to CASRHPGQGISNEQFF. The V gene is TRBV12-3 or TRBV12-4, the J gene TRBJ2-1, with 9 nucleotides matching TRBD1. The CDR3 has 16 amino acids. Germline trimming cut 6 bases from V and 6 bases from J; bases unmatched to any gene: 12.

The table lists this clonotype with a few counts. The V gene is TRBV12-3 or TRBV12-4, the J gene TRBJ1-4; D uncertain. The CDR3 is 16 amino acids. The V end was cut by 5 bases, the J end by 8 bases, with 21 bases between. The CDR3 protein is CASSTRLGRGGEKLFF. CDR3 coding DNA: TGTGCCAGCAGTACCCGACTGGGTCGGGGAGGGGAAAAACTGTTTTTT.